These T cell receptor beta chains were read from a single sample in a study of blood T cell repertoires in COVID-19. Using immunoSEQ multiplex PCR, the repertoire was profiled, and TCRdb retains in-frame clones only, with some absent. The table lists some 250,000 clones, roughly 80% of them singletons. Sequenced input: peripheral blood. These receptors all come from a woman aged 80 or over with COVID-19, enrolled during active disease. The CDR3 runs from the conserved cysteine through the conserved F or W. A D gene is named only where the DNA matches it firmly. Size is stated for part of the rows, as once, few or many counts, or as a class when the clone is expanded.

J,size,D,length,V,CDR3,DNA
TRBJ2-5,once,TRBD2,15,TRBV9,CASSVGSSGIETQYF,TGTGCCAGCAGCGTAGGGTCTAGCGGGATAGAGACCCAGTACTTC
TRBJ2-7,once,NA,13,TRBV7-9,CASGRGSSYEQYF,TGTGCCAGTGGGAGAGGTAGTTCCTACGAGCAGTACTTC
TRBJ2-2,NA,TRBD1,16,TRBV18,CASSRSGTGGTGELFF,TGTGCCAGCTCAAGATCCGGGACAGGGGGCACCGGGGAGCTGTTTTTT
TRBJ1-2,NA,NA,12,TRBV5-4,CASSLAGYGYTF,TGTGCCAGCAGCTTGGCCGGGTATGGCTACACCTTC
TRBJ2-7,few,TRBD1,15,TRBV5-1,CASREAYRGNYEQYF,TGCGCCAGCAGAGAGGCATACAGGGGGAACTACGAGCAGTACTTC
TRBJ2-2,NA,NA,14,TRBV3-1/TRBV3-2,CASSPTGYTGELFF,TGTGCCAGCAGCCCGACAGGATACACCGGGGAGCTGTTTTTT
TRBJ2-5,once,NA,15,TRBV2,CASTLGGTETETQYF,TGTGCCAGCACCCTAGGGGGGACAGAAACAGAGACCCAGTACTTC
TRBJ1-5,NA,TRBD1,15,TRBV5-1,CASSADTGGNQPQHF,TGCGCCAGCAGCGCTGATACAGGGGGCAATCAGCCCCAGCATTTT
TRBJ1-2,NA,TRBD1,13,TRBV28,CASSSDRPGGYTF,TGTGCCAGCAGCTCGGACAGGCCGGGGGGCTACACCTTC
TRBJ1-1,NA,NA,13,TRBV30,CAWSEQGNTEAFF,TGTGCCTGGAGTGAACAGGGGAACACTGAAGCTTTCTTT
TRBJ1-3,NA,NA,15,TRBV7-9,CASSQGRGFGNTIYF,TGTGCCAGCAGTCAAGGTCGGGGTTTTGGAAACACCATATATTTT
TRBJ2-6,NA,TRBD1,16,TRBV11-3,CASSLTGGSGANVLTF,TGTGCCAGCAGCTTGACAGGGGGATCTGGGGCCAACGTCCTGACTTTC
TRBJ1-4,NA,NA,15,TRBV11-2,CASSVWIAGDEKLFF,TGTGCCAGCAGCGTCTGGATCGCAGGTGACGAAAAACTGTTTTTT
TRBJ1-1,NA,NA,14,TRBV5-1,CASSVVTGYTEAFF,TGCGCCAGCAGCGTAGTGACAGGTTACACTGAAGCTTTCTTT
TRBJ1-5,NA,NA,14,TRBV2,CASNGPGSNQPQHF,TGTGCCAGCAATGGGCCGGGAAGTAATCAGCCCCAGCATTTT
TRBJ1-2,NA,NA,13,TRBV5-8,CASSWGDRMGYTF,TGTGCCAGCAGCTGGGGGGACCGGATGGGCTACACCTTC
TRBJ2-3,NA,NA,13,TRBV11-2,CASSLDEQRTQYF,TGTGCCAGCAGCTTAGATGAACAACGTACGCAGTATTTT
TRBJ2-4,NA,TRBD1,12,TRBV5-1,CASGTGENIQYF,TGCGCCAGTGGGACAGGGGAGAACATTCAGTACTTC
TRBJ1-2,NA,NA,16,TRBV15,CATSRDRTRTLYGYTF,TGTGCCACCAGCAGAGATAGGACGAGGACTCTCTATGGCTACACCTTC
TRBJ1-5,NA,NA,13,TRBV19,CASSIRGRQPQHF,TGTGCCAGTAGTATCAGGGGACGACAGCCCCAGCATTTT
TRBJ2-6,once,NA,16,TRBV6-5,CASSYSRGSGANVLTF,TGTGCCAGCAGTTACTCTAGGGGATCTGGGGCCAACGTCCTGACTTTC
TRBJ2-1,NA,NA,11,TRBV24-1,CATSRGNEQFF,TGTGCCACCTCCAGAGGCAATGAGCAGTTCTTC
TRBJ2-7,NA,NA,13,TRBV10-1,CASKRVGVDEQYF,TGCGCCAGCAAGAGGGTCGGCGTCGATGAGCAGTACTTC
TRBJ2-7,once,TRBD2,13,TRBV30,CAWSVTGGYEQYF,TGTGCCTGGAGTGTCACGGGGGGCTACGAGCAGTACTTC
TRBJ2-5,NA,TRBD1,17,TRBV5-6,CASNLRGRDRVKETQYF,TGTGCCAGCAACCTGAGGGGACGGGACAGGGTAAAAGAGACCCAGTACTTC
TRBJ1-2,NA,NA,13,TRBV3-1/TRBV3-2,CASSRGGVWGYTF,TGTGCCAGCAGCCGGGGGGGCGTCTGGGGCTACACCTTC
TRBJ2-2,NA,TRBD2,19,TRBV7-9,CASSLATSLADSNTGELFF,TGTGCCAGCAGCTTAGCTACGTCGCTAGCGGATTCGAACACCGGGGAGCTGTTTTTT
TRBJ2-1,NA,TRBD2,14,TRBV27,CASSFSGVYNEQFF,TGTGCCAGCAGCTTTAGCGGGGTTTACAATGAGCAGTTCTTC
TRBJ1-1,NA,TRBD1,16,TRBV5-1,CASSLDSGQGVAEAFF,TGCGCCAGCAGCTTGGATTCTGGGCAGGGGGTGGCTGAAGCTTTCTTT
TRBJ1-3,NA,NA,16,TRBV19,CASSVQGTSSGNTIYF,TGTGCCAGTAGTGTACAGGGAACCTCCTCTGGAAACACCATATATTTT
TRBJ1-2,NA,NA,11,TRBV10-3,CASSGIYGYTF,TGTGCCAGCTCGGGGATCTATGGCTACACCTTC
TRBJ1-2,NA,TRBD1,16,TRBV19,CASSLPGQALSYGYTF,TGTGCCAGTAGTTTGCCGGGACAGGCCCTTTCCTATGGCTACACCTTC
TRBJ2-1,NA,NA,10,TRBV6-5,CATLDNEQFF,TGTGCCACCCTCGACAATGAGCAGTTCTTC
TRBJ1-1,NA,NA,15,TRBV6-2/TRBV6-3,CASSYLGGSNTEAFF,TGTGCCAGCAGTTACCTGGGGGGATCGAACACTGAAGCTTTCTTT
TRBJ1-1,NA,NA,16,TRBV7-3,CASSPDPGLTGTEAFF,TGTGCCAGCAGCCCAGATCCCGGGCTAACGGGGACTGAAGCTTTCTTT
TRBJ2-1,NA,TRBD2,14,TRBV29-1,CSVDLAEGRNEQFF,TGCAGCGTTGATCTAGCGGAGGGGAGGAATGAGCAGTTCTTC
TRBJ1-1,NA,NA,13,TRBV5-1,CASSFGANTEAFF,TGCGCCAGCAGCTTTGGGGCTAACACTGAAGCTTTCTTT
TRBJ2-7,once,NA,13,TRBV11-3,CASSPRTETPPYF,TGTGCCAGCAGCCCCCGGACAGAAACCCCGCCGTACTTC
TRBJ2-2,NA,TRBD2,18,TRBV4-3,CASSQGRRASGRTGELFF,TGCGCCAGCAGTCAAGGGAGAAGGGCTAGCGGGAGGACCGGGGAGCTGTTTTTT
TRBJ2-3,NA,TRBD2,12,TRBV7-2,CASRLAGDTQYF,TGTGCCAGCAGGCTAGCGGGAGATACGCAGTATTTT
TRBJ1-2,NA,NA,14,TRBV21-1,CATQRGGGGYGYTF,TGTGCCACTCAACGTGGGGGGGGAGGCTATGGCTACACCTTC
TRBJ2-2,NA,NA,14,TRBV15,CATSRDLATGELFF,TGTGCCACCAGCAGAGACCTAGCGACCGGGGAGCTGTTTTTT